One and the same sample provided the 23 T cell receptor beta chains below, sequenced in a study of T cell repertoires in cytomegalovirus infection. MiXCR, run by TCRdb on the reads, gives a single entry per CDR3 protein. The sample holds 250,000 to 300,000 distinct CDR3 sequences, about 15% seen once. Material: CD8+ T cells from PBMCs. Receptors were obtained from a human donor in good health (CMV status not recorded). Some clones in this sample may be carry-over from other donors' samples.

This clonotype was counted at least ten times. This rearrangement joins TRBV7-2 to TRBJ2-5; TRBD2 might be the D (5 bases). This CDR3 spans 17 amino acids. CDR1 is SGHTA and CDR2 is FQGNSA in the germline V gene. Deletions cut 6 bases from V and 0 bases from J, with 20 bases between. The CDR3 spells CASSSRQTGENQETQYF. In nucleotides, the CDR3 is TGTGCCAGCAGTTCCAGACAAACCGGGGAGAACCAAGAGACCCAGTACTTC.

The V call is TRBV28, the J call TRBJ2-1; 9 nucleotides line up with TRBD2. V dropped 10 bases and J dropped 2; count of bases not matched to a gene: 9. The germline V gene has CDR1 MDHEN and CDR2 SYDVKM. The CDR3 runs to 15 residues. CDR3 sequence: CANSSSGVAYNEQFF. CDR3 nucleotides: TGTGCCAACAGCTCTAGCGGGGTCGCCTACAATGAGCAGTTCTTC.

This clonotype was found a few times. The chain couples TRBV28 to TRBJ1-1; D is unclear. The V gene lost 6 bases and the J gene lost 4 bases, with 21 bases spanning the gap. The CDR3 contains 16 residues. Germline CDR1 is MDHEN and CDR2 is SYDVKM. The DNA of the CDR3 is TGTGCCAGCAGCCCGACCCTGGGCAGCCCGAGCACTGAAGCTTTCTTT. Translation: CASSPTLGSPSTEAFF.

This clonotype showed up many times. At one end the junction does not follow the germline gene, possibly because of a read error. The V and J genes are TRBV7-7 and TRBJ2-1; D remains unclear. CDR1 is SSHAT and CDR2 is FNYEAQ in the germline V gene (reference sequence). The CDR3 sequence is 13 residues long. CDR3 coding DNA: TGTGCTAGCAGCTTAACCAACAGCAATGAGCAGTTCTTC. Translation: CASSLTNSNEQFF.

This clonotype showed up just a few times. The V and J genes are TRBV19 and TRBJ1-2, with 7 nucleotides matching TRBD1. There are 15 residues in the CDR3. The V gene's germline CDR1 is LNHDA and CDR2 SQIVND (reference sequence). The trim removed 4 bases at V and 3 bases at J, leaving 8 bases unmatched. In DNA, the CDR3 is TGTGCCAGTAGTACCACCTCCGGGACAGACTATGGCTACACCTTC. Translating it yields CASSTTSGTDYGYTF.

V and J are TRBV3-1 and TRBJ2-1; 8 nucleotides agree with TRBD1. With V trimmed by 3 bases and J by 4 bases, 5 bases remained unmatched. The germline CDR1 and CDR2 sequences are LGHDT and YNNKEL (reference sequence). CDR3 size: 15 residues. DNA for the CDR3: TGTGCCAGCAGCCAGAGTGACAGGGGATACAATGAGCAGTTCTTC. The encoded protein is CASSQSDRGYNEQFF.

The V gene is TRBV19, the J gene TRBJ1-1; a possible D gene is TRBD1 (6 bases). Trimming took off 3 bases at V and 3 bases at J, with 14 bases between the two ends. From germline, CDR1 is LNHDA and CDR2 SQIVND (reference sequence). The CDR3 spans 15 residues. The CDR3 here is CASSIGRTEYTEAFF. Written as DNA, the CDR3 is TGTGCCAGTAGTATTGGCCGGACAGAGTACACTGAAGCTTTCTTT.

This clonotype has at least ten counts. This chain links TRBV7-2 with TRBJ1-3, with a possible D match to TRBD1 (6 bases). V lost 4 bases and J 4 bases, leaving 17 bases between the germline ends. The germline V gene has CDR1 SGHTA and CDR2 FQGNSA. This CDR3 is built from 16 residues. CDR3 nucleotide sequence: TGTGCCAGCAGCTCATTACAGGGCTTCCCGGGAAACACCATATATTTT. Its translation is CASSSLQGFPGNTIYF.

V and J are TRBV29-1 and TRBJ2-1, with 7 bases lining up with TRBD2. From germline, CDR1 is SQVTM and CDR2 ANQGSEA. The CDR3 is made up of 14 amino acids. Germline trimming cut 1 base from V and 6 bases from J; bases unmatched to any gene: 6. The CDR3 reads CSVEAQWGGNEQFF. The CDR3, as DNA: TGCAGCGTTGAAGCTCAGTGGGGGGGCAATGAGCAGTTCTTC.

In this sample, this clonotype turned up many times. The chain carries TRBV12-3 or TRBV12-4 and TRBJ2-7; TRBD1 matches at 9 bases. The CDR3 consists of 15 residues. V dropped 3 bases and J dropped 5; count of bases not matched to a gene: 8. The CDR3 loop reads CASSFKGQGPHEQYF. As DNA, the CDR3 is TGTGCCAGCAGTTTCAAGGGACAGGGTCCCCACGAGCAGTACTTC.

This clonotype has ten or more counts. The V gene is TRBV7-9, the J gene TRBJ1-2; D is perhaps TRBD1 (5 bases). Germline V gene sequence: CDR1 SEHNR, CDR2 FQNEAQ (reference sequence). V was clipped by 0 bases and J by 7 bases, with 9 bases between them. The CDR3 has 13 residues. CDR3 protein: CASSLARGGGYTF. CDR3 sequence (DNA): TGTGCCAGCAGCTTAGCAAGGGGAGGTGGCTACACCTTC.

This clonotype has a handful of counts. For the CDR3, the DNA is TGTGCCAGCAGAGGACAGGGAGAATGGGCTGAAGCTTTCTTT. Protein sequence: CASRGQGEWAEAFF. The chain combines TRBV6-2 or TRBV6-3 with TRBJ1-1, with 8 bases lining up with TRBD1. Germline V gene data show CDR1 as MNHEY and CDR2 as SVGEGT. The CDR3 length is 14 residues. Germline trimming cut 6 bases from V and 6 bases from J; bases unmatched to any gene: 9.

This clonotype was counted ten times or more. The chain carries TRBV7-9 and TRBJ2-7, with D possibly being TRBD1 (5 bases). CDR1 is SEHNR and CDR2 is FQNEAQ in the germline V gene (reference sequence). This CDR3 is built from 12 residues. Trimming removed 0 bases at V and 12 bases at J, with 12 bases between. CDR3 DNA: TGTGCCAGCAGCTTAGCGGTAGGGGCAGCGTACTTC. Its translation: CASSLAVGAAYF.

This clonotype was counted a few times. This chain uses TRBV6-2 or TRBV6-3 with TRBJ2-3; 8 bases are shared with TRBD2. This CDR3 is built from 14 residues. Losses at the gene ends were 7 bases for V and 3 bases for J; bases not matched to a gene: 6. Germline CDR1 reads MNHEY; CDR2 reads SVGEGT. The CDR3 sequence is CASTRTSFTDTQYF. CDR3 DNA sequence: TGTGCCAGCACCCGGACTAGCTTTACAGATACGCAGTATTTT.

The genes are TRBV6-2 or TRBV6-3 and TRBJ1-5; no definite D call. The CDR3 is 14 amino acids. Germline loops: CDR1 MNHEY, CDR2 SVGEGT. V lost 1 base, J lost 2 bases, and 6 bases lay in between. This CDR3 is CASSYWVGNQPQHF. The CDR3 DNA follows: TGTGCCAGCAGTTACTGGGTTGGCAATCAGCCCCAGCATTTT.

V and J are TRBV20-1 and TRBJ2-7, with a weak D call TRBD1 (5 bases). The germline V and J ends were trimmed by 0 bases and 6 bases, with 27 bases remaining between them. Germline-derived CDR1 and CDR2 are DFQATT and SNEGSKA (reference sequence). The CDR3 has 18 residues. The CDR3 region is CSARDNGPSRELPGEQYF. DNA of the CDR3: TGCAGTGCTAGAGATAACGGCCCTTCCAGGGAATTACCAGGCGAGCAGTACTTC.

This clonotype was seen a few times. The rearrangement links TRBV2 to TRBJ2-1; a weak D match, TRBD2 (6 bases). The CDR3 is made up of 15 amino acids. From germline, CDR1 is SNHLY and CDR2 FYNNEI. Trimming removed 5 bases at V and 4 bases at J, with 15 bases between. The CDR3 region is CASSTNIREYNEQFF. CDR3 DNA sequence: TGTGCCAGCAGTACCAACATACGGGAGTACAATGAGCAGTTCTTC.

This clonotype was detected many times. CDR3 protein: CASRIARTGPSAPFF. The DNA for the CDR3 is TGTGCCAGCAGAATAGCTCGGACAGGGCCATCGGCTCCGTTCTTC. This chain uses TRBV7-8 with TRBJ2-1; 8 bases align to TRBD1. Germline V gene sequence: CDR1 SGHVS, CDR2 FQNEAQ. The CDR3 is 15 amino acids. The ends lost 6 bases at V and 15 bases at J; junction bases unmatched: 19.

The chain links TRBV28 to TRBJ2-1; D may be TRBD1 or TRBD2 (6 bases each). V was pared by 3 bases and J by 2 bases, with 17 bases between. Germline V gives CDR1 MDHEN, CDR2 SYDVKM. The CDR3 length is 17 residues. The CDR3 sequence is CASSFGFVGGAYNEQFF. The CDR3 DNA sequence: TGTGCCAGCAGTTTCGGGTTCGTCGGGGGCGCCTACAATGAGCAGTTCTTC. Supplemented by reference TRBV28 and TRBJ2-1, the full variable domain reads DVKVTQSSRYLVKRTGEKVFLECVQDMDHENMFWYRQDPGLGLRLIYFSYDVKMKEKGDIPEGYSVSREKKERFSLILESASTNQTSMYLCASSFGFVGGAYNEQFFGPGTRLTVL.

This clonotype was seen more than once but under ten times. This chain connects TRBV9 to TRBJ2-3; D might be TRBD2 (7 bases). This CDR3 has 16 amino acids. Trimming took off 3 bases at V and 6 bases at J, with 20 bases between the two ends. Germline V gene sequence: CDR1 SGDLS, CDR2 YYNGEE. CDR3 in amino acids: CASSGGNREGLDTQYF. The CDR3 nucleotides read TGTGCCAGCAGCGGAGGGAACAGGGAGGGCCTGGATACGCAGTATTTT. Using reference TRBV9 and TRBJ2-3 for the parts outside the CDR3, the full variable domain is DSGVTQTPKHLITATGQRVTLRCSPRSGDLSVYWYQQSLDQGLQFLIQYYNGEERAKGNILERFSAQQFPDLHSELNLSSLELGDSALYFCASSGGNREGLDTQYFGPGTRLTVL.

This clonotype was observed at least ten times. DNA of the CDR3: TGTGCCAGCAGTTACTCGAAGGGGGGCGCGACAGATACGCAGTATTTT. Protein sequence: CASSYSKGGATDTQYF. The chain is built from TRBV6-2 or TRBV6-3 and TRBJ2-3, with D perhaps matching TRBD1 or TRBD2 (6 bases each). The CDR3 runs 16 residues. Trimming left V 0 bases short and J 3 bases short, with 13 bases between. Germline values: CDR1 MNHEY, CDR2 SVGEGT.

Many counts were recorded for this clonotype. The chain couples TRBV4-3 to TRBJ2-1; 8 bases align to TRBD1. The CDR3 is 15 amino acids. The ends lost 3 bases at V and 4 bases at J; junction bases unmatched: 5. The germline V gene has CDR1 LGHNA and CDR2 YSLEER. The CDR3 sequence is CASSQDRVGYNEQFF. The CDR3, as DNA: TGCGCCAGCAGCCAGGACAGGGTCGGTTACAATGAGCAGTTCTTC.

The chain links TRBV6-2 or TRBV6-3 to TRBJ2-7; perhaps D is TRBD1 or TRBD2 (6 bases each). V was trimmed by 4 bases and J by 0 bases, leaving 19 bases between them. Germline V gives CDR1 MNHEY, CDR2 SVGEGT. The CDR3 has 17 residues. The CDR3 spells CASSSPRRGLSSYEQYF. CDR3 in DNA: TGTGCCAGCAGTTCCCCCCGTCGGGGGCTGAGCTCCTACGAGCAGTACTTC.